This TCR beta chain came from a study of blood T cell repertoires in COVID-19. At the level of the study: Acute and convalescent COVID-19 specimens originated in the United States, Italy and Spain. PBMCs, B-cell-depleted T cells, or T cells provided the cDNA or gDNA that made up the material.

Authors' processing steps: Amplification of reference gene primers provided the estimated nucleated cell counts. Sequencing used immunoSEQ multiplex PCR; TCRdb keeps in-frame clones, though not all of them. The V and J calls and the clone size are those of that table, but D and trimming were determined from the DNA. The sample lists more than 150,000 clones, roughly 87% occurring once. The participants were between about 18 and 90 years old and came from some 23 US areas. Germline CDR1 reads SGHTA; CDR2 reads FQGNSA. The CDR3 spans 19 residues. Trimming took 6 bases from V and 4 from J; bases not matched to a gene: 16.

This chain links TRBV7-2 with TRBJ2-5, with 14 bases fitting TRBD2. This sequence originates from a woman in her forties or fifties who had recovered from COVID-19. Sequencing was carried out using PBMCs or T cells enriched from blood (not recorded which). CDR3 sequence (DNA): TGTGCCAGCAGACAGTACCCGGGACTAGCGGGAGCGAGGGGAGAGACCCAGTACTTC. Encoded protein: CASRQYPGLAGARGETQYF. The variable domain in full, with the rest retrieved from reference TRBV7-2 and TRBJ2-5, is GAGVSQSPSNKVTEKGKDVELRCDPISGHTALYWYRQSLGQGLEFLIYFQGNSAPDKSGLPSDRFSAERTGGSVSTLTIQRTQQEDSAVYLCASRQYPGLAGARGETQYFGPGTRLLVL.